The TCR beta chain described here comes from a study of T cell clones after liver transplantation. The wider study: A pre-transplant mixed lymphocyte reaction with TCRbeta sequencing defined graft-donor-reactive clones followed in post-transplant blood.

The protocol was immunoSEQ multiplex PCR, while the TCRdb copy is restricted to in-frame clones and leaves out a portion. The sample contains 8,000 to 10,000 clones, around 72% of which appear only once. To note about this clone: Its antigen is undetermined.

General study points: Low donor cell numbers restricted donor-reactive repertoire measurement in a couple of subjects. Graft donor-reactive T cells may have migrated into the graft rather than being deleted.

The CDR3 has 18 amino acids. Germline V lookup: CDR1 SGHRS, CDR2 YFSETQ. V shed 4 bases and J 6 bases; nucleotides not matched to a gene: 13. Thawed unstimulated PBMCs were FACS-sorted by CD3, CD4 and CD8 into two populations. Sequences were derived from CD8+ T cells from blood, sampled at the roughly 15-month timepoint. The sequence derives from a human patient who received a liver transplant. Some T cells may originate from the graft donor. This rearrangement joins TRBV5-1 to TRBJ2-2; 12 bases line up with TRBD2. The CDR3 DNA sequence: TGCGCCAGCAGCAATGGACTAGCGGGGACTCGGGGACCCGGGGAGCTGTTTTTT. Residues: CASSNGLAGTRGPGELFF.